This is a list of T cell receptor beta chains from one sample in a study of blood T cell repertoires in COVID-19. Some clones are missing from TCRdb's copy, which holds only in-frame ones; the method was immunoSEQ multiplex PCR. The sample shows more than 400,000 clones, approximately 86% of them seen only once. Material for sequencing was PBMCs or T cells enriched from blood (not recorded which). These receptors originate from a woman between 18 and 30 years old who had recovered from COVID-19. Both conserved end residues are part of each CDR3. A D gene is named only where the DNA matches it firmly. Size is omitted from some rows. Given values are once, few, many or a class for expanded clones.

CDR3 DNA	CDR3 protein	clone size	V gene	J gene	D gene
TGTGCCACCAGTGAAGGAGGGGATAACCAGCCCCAGCATTTT	CATSEGGDNQPQHF	NA	TRBV24-1	TRBJ1-5	NA
TGTGCCAGCAGTCCCCAGGGGGCGGGGAATTCACCCCTCCACTTT	CASSPQGAGNSPLHF	NA	TRBV6-5	TRBJ1-6	TRBD1
TGTGCCAGCAGCTTCAATGGCAGGGGGAACACTGAAGCTTTCTTT	CASSFNGRGNTEAFF	NA	TRBV5-4	TRBJ1-1	NA
TGTGCCTCAAGTATCAGGGCAGGCTTCTCTGGAAACACCATATATTTT	CASSIRAGFSGNTIYF	NA	TRBV19	TRBJ1-3	NA
TGTGCCAGCAGTTTAAGATCAGGAAGGACAAGAAACACTGAAGCTTTCTTT	CASSLRSGRTRNTEAFF	NA	TRBV28	TRBJ1-1	NA
TGCGCCAGCAGGCCTAGCGGGGTAGATACGCAGTATTTT	CASRPSGVDTQYF	NA	TRBV10-1	TRBJ2-3	TRBD2
TGTGCCAGCAGCCAAGAGACGAGGACTCTCCGAGGCTATGGCTACACCTTC	CASSQETRTLRGYGYTF	NA	TRBV4-2	TRBJ1-2	NA
TGTGCCAGCAGCGGGGGGCCTGAGGCCTCCTACGAGCAGTACTTC	CASSGGPEASYEQYF	NA	TRBV9	TRBJ2-7	NA
TGTGCCAGCAGCTTCCGCTCGGCCTACGAGCAGTACTTC	CASSFRSAYEQYF	NA	TRBV7-2	TRBJ2-7	NA
TGTGCCAGCAGTTCGCAGGGTTCCTATGGCTACACCTTC	CASSSQGSYGYTF	NA	TRBV6-4	TRBJ1-2	NA
TGTGCCATCACCCCCTCCAATAAGGGGGACACTGAAGCTTTCTTT	CAITPSNKGDTEAFF	NA	TRBV10-3	TRBJ1-1	NA
TGTGCCAGCACCCGCAGACAGAGGGAAAAACTGTTTTTT	CASTRRQREKLFF	NA	TRBV6-5	TRBJ1-4	NA
TGCGCCAGCAGCTTGAGCGACCCCACAGATACGCAGTATTTT	CASSLSDPTDTQYF	NA	TRBV5-1	TRBJ2-3	NA
TGTGCCTGGAGTGACGGCGGGGGGGGACCCTACGAGCAGTACTTC	CAWSDGGGGPYEQYF	NA	TRBV30	TRBJ2-7	TRBD2
TGTGCCAGCACGATGGACTGGGGGAACACTGAAGCTTTCTTT	CASTMDWGNTEAFF	NA	TRBV6-5	TRBJ1-1	NA
TGCGCCAGCAGCTTCTACAGGGGACTTTACTATGGCTACACCTTC	CASSFYRGLYYGYTF	NA	TRBV5-1	TRBJ1-2	TRBD1
TGTGCCTGGAGTTTCCAAGGGGATCGGCAGCCCCAGCATTTT	CAWSFQGDRQPQHF	NA	TRBV30	TRBJ1-5	NA
TGTGCCAGTAGTCGGACAGGAGCGCTAGCCAAAAACATTCAGTACTTC	CASSRTGALAKNIQYF	NA	TRBV19	TRBJ2-4	TRBD1
TGCGCCAGCAGCTTGGAAGGGGGCGGCTTGAACACTGAAGCTTTCTTT	CASSLEGGGLNTEAFF	NA	TRBV5-1	TRBJ1-1	TRBD1
TGTGCCTCCTTGCGGGATAACGTTGATGAAAAACTGTTTTTT	CASLRDNVDEKLFF	NA	TRBV6-6	TRBJ1-4	NA
TGTGCCAGCAGCTTGGCAAAACAGGGGAGGACTGAAGCTTTCTTT	CASSLAKQGRTEAFF	NA	TRBV5-4	TRBJ1-1	TRBD1
TGTGCCAGTAGTATTTGGGAGGCCGATTACACTGAAGCTTTCTTT	CASSIWEADYTEAFF	once	TRBV19	TRBJ1-1	NA
TGTGCTAGTGGTTTGGTACGATATGGCCGATGGGACAGTTATAGCAATCAGCCCCAGCATTTT	CASGLVRYGRWDSYSNQPQHF	NA	TRBV12-5	TRBJ1-5	TRBD1
TGTGCCAGCAGTTCGACTAGCGCCCGCTCCTACGAGCAGTACTTC	CASSSTSARSYEQYF	NA	TRBV27	TRBJ2-7	TRBD2
TGTGCCTGGAGCCCAGACAGGGCCGAAGCGCAAAAACTGTTTTTT	CAWSPDRAEAQKLFF	NA	TRBV30	TRBJ1-4	TRBD1
TGTGCCAGCAGACGGGACAGCACCTACGAGCAGTACTTC	CASRRDSTYEQYF	few	TRBV5-6	TRBJ2-7	TRBD1
TGTGCCAGCAGCGTAGAACTGAGACAGTCTAACTATGGCTACACCTTC	CASSVELRQSNYGYTF	NA	TRBV9	TRBJ1-2	NA
TGTGCCAGCAGCCTACGGGCGGGATGGGACACTGAAGCTTTCTTT	CASSLRAGWDTEAFF	NA	TRBV11-2	TRBJ1-1	NA
TGTGCCAGCACTTCACTAGACTTGGCCTACGAGCAGTACTTC	CASTSLDLAYEQYF	NA	TRBV2	TRBJ2-7	NA
TGTGCCAGCAGCTCCCCGCGGGGGGGCCTGGGGACCGGGGAGCTGTTTTTT	CASSSPRGGLGTGELFF	NA	TRBV11-2	TRBJ2-2	TRBD2
TGTGCCATCAGTGACTGGGGCGGGGGCCCTCAAGAGACCCAGTACTTC	CAISDWGGGPQETQYF	NA	TRBV10-3	TRBJ2-5	NA
TGCGCCAGCAGCCCTCTCGGACAGGGGCGTAATTCACCCCTCCACTTT	CASSPLGQGRNSPLHF	NA	TRBV4-1	TRBJ1-6	TRBD1
TGCAGCGTTACAGGGGCTGCTGGAAACACCATATATTTT	CSVTGAAGNTIYF	once	TRBV29-1	TRBJ1-3	TRBD1
TGTGCCAGCAGTCCACCCCCGTGGGGGGGACGGGCACCCCTCCACTTT	CASSPPPWGGRAPLHF	once	TRBV28	TRBJ1-6	NA
TGTGCCAGCAGCCTAAGGACAGGGACGGGTTTTAATGAAAAACTGTTTTTT	CASSLRTGTGFNEKLFF	few	TRBV11-2	TRBJ1-4	TRBD1
TGCGCCAGCAGCCTACCGGAGTGGCGGGGCTACTCTACGGGCACAGATACGCAGTATTTT	CASSLPEWRGYSTGTDTQYF	NA	TRBV5-1	TRBJ2-3	NA
TGTGCCAGCAGCCAGAGACTAGCGGGGGACACCGGGGAGCTGTTTTTT	CASSQRLAGDTGELFF	once	TRBV4-2	TRBJ2-2	TRBD2
TGTGCCAGCAGCTTGGGGGGACTAGCGCCCTCCTACAATGAGCAGTTCTTC	CASSLGGLAPSYNEQFF	NA	TRBV5-4	TRBJ2-1	TRBD2
TGTGCCAGCAGCGCGACCCTAGCAGGGGGCCGGGGCACCGGGGAGCTGTTTTTT	CASSATLAGGRGTGELFF	few	TRBV9	TRBJ2-2	TRBD1
TGTGCCAGCAGTCCCGCTAAACTCGGAGGCACAGATACGCAGTATTTT	CASSPAKLGGTDTQYF	NA	TRBV28	TRBJ2-3	NA
TGTGCCAGCTCACCACGGACAGGGTCGAATGAAAAACTGTTTTTT	CASSPRTGSNEKLFF	NA	TRBV18	TRBJ1-4	TRBD1
TGTGCCAGCAGTTTACAGGGGGGCGGAAACACCATATATTTT	CASSLQGGGNTIYF	NA	TRBV28	TRBJ1-3	TRBD1
TGTGCCACCAGCATCCCGGGACTAGCGGGGGGGCGATACAATGAGCAGTTCTTC	CATSIPGLAGGRYNEQFF	NA	TRBV15	TRBJ2-1	TRBD2
TGCGCCAGCAGCTTGAGTCTCTCGGACACTGAAGCTTTCTTT	CASSLSLSDTEAFF	NA	TRBV5-1	TRBJ1-1	NA
TGTGCCTGGAGGGACTGGGAGGGAGGGGGTTCACCCCTCCACTTT	CAWRDWEGGGSPLHF	NA	TRBV30	TRBJ1-6	NA
TGTGCCAGCAGTAGCAGCGGGAACACTGAAGCTTTCTTT	CASSSSGNTEAFF	NA	TRBV7-9	TRBJ1-1	NA
TGTGCCAGTAGTATGGGGGACAGGACAGATTCACCCCTCCACTTT	CASSMGDRTDSPLHF	NA	TRBV19	TRBJ1-6	TRBD1
TGTGCCAGCAGACTCAATTCTGGGGCCAACGTCCTGACTTTC	CASRLNSGANVLTF	few	TRBV6-5	TRBJ2-6	NA
TGTGCCAGCTCACCCAATGAGGGCAGCGATGGCTACACCTTC	CASSPNEGSDGYTF	NA	TRBV18	TRBJ1-2	NA
TGTGCCAGTAGTCCTCAGATCTCTGGGGCCAACGTCCTGACTTTC	CASSPQISGANVLTF	once	TRBV19	TRBJ2-6	NA
TGTGCCAGCAGCTTGACCGGGGGGGCCAACACCGGGGAGCTGTTTTTT	CASSLTGGANTGELFF	NA	TRBV7-3	TRBJ2-2	TRBD2
TGTGCCAGCAGCGCCGCGGAACTGAACACTGAAGCTTTCTTT	CASSAAELNTEAFF	NA	TRBV5-4	TRBJ1-1	NA
TGTGCCAGCAGTCCCCCAGGACAGGGGGCTTCCTCCTATGGCTACACCTTC	CASSPPGQGASSYGYTF	NA	TRBV28	TRBJ1-2	TRBD1